Presented here are 16 T cell receptor beta chains from one specimen sequenced in a study of blood T cell repertoires in COVID-19. Produced via immunoSEQ multiplex PCR; TCRdb's table is partial and in-frame only. The sample records about 82,000 clones, just under 80% being singletons. The sequencing sample was made of peripheral blood. Receptors were obtained from a man in his sixties with COVID-19, enrolled during active disease.

The chain joins TRBV7-2 to TRBJ2-2; D gene ambiguous. The V gene's germline CDR1 is SGHTA and CDR2 FQGNSA. The CDR3 extends over 13 amino acids. V was shortened by 3 bases and J by 1 base, with 3 bases between the two germline ends. CDR3 residues: CASSFKNTGELFF. The CDR3 nucleotides are TGTGCCAGCAGCTTCAAGAACACCGGGGAGCTGTTTTTT.

This chain uses TRBV5-1 with TRBJ2-7; D remains unclear. The CDR3 has 12 residues. Per the germline V gene, CDR1 is SGHRS and CDR2 is YFSETQ. Trimming stripped 0 bases from V and 3 bases from J, with 4 bases between. As DNA, the CDR3 is TGCGCCAGCAGCTTGGCTAGCTACGAGCAGTACTTC. It is translated as CASSLASYEQYF.

This clone came up once. The V gene is TRBV6-2 or TRBV6-3, the J gene TRBJ2-7, with 11 bases lining up with TRBD1. There are 15 residues in the CDR3. Germline assignment: CDR1 MNHEY and CDR2 SVGEGT. The junction had 3 bases not matched to a gene; V was cut back by 1 base and J by 4 bases. CDR3 sequence: CASSYWGTGGYEQYF. The CDR3 DNA follows: TGTGCCAGCAGTTACTGGGGGACAGGGGGATACGAGCAGTACTTC.

The rearrangement joins TRBV5-1 to TRBJ2-3; TRBD1 might be the D (6 bases). The germline CDR1 and CDR2 sequences are SGHRS and YFSETQ. The CDR3 is 15 amino acids. V was clipped by 4 bases and J by 6 bases, with 18 bases between them. The CDR3 DNA follows: TGCGCCAGCAGCAGAACAATAACAGGGACGGATACGCAGTATTTT. Encoded protein: CASSRTITGTDTQYF.

This clone was seen once. DNA of the CDR3: TGTGCCAGCAGTCTAGGGAGCTCTGGAAACACCATATATTTT. Amino acid sequence: CASSLGSSGNTIYF. The chain recombines TRBV2 with TRBJ1-3; D uncertain. Trimming removed 5 bases at V and 0 bases at J, with 8 bases between. This CDR3 spans 14 amino acids. CDR1 and CDR2 from the germline V gene are SNHLY and FYNNEI.

The table lists this clone with a few counts. As DNA, the CDR3 is TGTGCCAGCAGCGTAGAGCTAGCCGTGGATACGCAGTATTTT. It encodes CASSVELAVDTQYF. The chain recombines TRBV9 with TRBJ2-3, with D perhaps matching TRBD2 (5 bases). The V gene's germline CDR1 is SGDLS and CDR2 YYNGEE. Trimming removed 0 bases from V and 6 bases from J, with 11 bases in between. This CDR3 has 14 amino acids.

The chain employs TRBV7-9 and TRBJ1-5; tentative D call: TRBD1 (5 bases). The CDR3 runs 14 residues. Trimming pared 1 base from V and 7 bases from J, leaving 11 bases between. The germline V gene encodes CDR1 SEHNR and CDR2 FQNEAQ (reference sequence). The CDR3 region has the DNA TGTGCCAGCAGCTTAGAAGGGGCTGGGCAGCCCCAGCATTTT. This encodes CASSLEGAGQPQHF.

The chain uses TRBV14 and TRBJ1-2, with D possibly TRBD1 on 5 matching bases. Per germline, CDR1 SGHDN and CDR2 FVKESK. V gave up 0 bases and J gave up 2 bases, with 10 bases separating them. This CDR3 has 15 amino acids. The CDR3 protein is CASSQDGTPNYGYTF. The CDR3 DNA sequence: TGTGCCAGCAGCCAAGATGGGACTCCGAACTATGGCTACACCTTC.

The chain combines TRBV6-5 with TRBJ2-3; tentative D call: TRBD2 (6 bases). The germline CDR1 and CDR2 sequences are MNHEY and SVGAGI. CDR3 length: 15 amino acids. Trimming removed 6 bases at V and 4 bases at J, with 17 bases between. CDR3 DNA sequence: TGTGCCAGCAGGTCTACGGTGGGCGGGGCAGATACGCAGTATTTT. It codes for CASRSTVGGADTQYF.

This clone is a singleton in its sample. V usage is TRBV5-6 and J usage is TRBJ1-1; D is unresolved. This CDR3 is built from 14 residues. The germline V gene has CDR1 SGHDT and CDR2 YYEEEE. V was trimmed by 3 bases and J by 2 bases, leaving 11 bases between them. CDR3 DNA sequence: TGTGCCAGCAGCTCCCTCGACAAAAACACTGAAGCTTTCTTT. Residues: CASSSLDKNTEAFF.

This chain uses TRBV12-3 or TRBV12-4 with TRBJ2-5; 7 bases match TRBD1. V was pared by 3 bases and J by 3 bases, with 1 base of the junction left unmatched. This CDR3 spans 13 amino acids. The CDR3 reads CASSLQGEETQYF. In DNA form, the CDR3 reads TGTGCCAGCAGTTTGCAGGGGGAAGAGACCCAGTACTTC.

This chain connects TRBV11-3 to TRBJ1-2; weak D call: TRBD1 (6 bases). The V gene lost 6 bases and the J gene lost 4 bases, with 18 bases spanning the gap. Germline CDR1 reads SGHNT; CDR2 reads YENEEA. The CDR3 sequence is 15 residues long. The CDR3, as DNA: TGTGCCAGCAGTGAAAGTTCGGGGGGCACCTATGGCTACACCTTC. This gives the protein CASSESSGGTYGYTF.

The V and J genes are TRBV7-9 and TRBJ2-7; D not certain. Germline V gene sequence: CDR1 SEHNR, CDR2 FQNEAQ (reference sequence). The CDR3 spans 12 residues. Trimming removed 7 bases from V and 2 bases from J, with 9 bases in between. Written as DNA, the CDR3 is TGTGCCAGCACCGTATCCCCCTACGAGCAGTACTTC. Translating it yields CASTVSPYEQYF.

The V call is TRBV7-2, the J call TRBJ1-1; the D is unclear. Germline V gene data show CDR1 as SGHTA and CDR2 as FQGNSA. This CDR3 comprises 14 residues. Trimming took off 4 bases at V and 4 bases at J, with 13 bases between the two ends. The CDR3 here is CASSSGGSTTEAFF. CDR3 nucleotides: TGTGCCAGCAGCTCAGGTGGCTCCACCACTGAAGCTTTCTTT.

The table lists this clone with a few counts. The J gene is TRBJ2-1, the V gene TRBV9; possible D gene TRBD2, 6 bases. V lost 4 bases and J 8 bases, leaving 16 bases between the germline ends. CDR1 SGDLS and CDR2 YYNGEE come from the germline V gene. The CDR3 extends over 14 amino acids. CDR3 in DNA: TGTGCCAGCAGCTTAGCGGTGATGGGCGATGAGCAGTTCTTC. This codes for CASSLAVMGDEQFF.

J is TRBJ2-7 and V is TRBV6-2 or TRBV6-3; D perhaps matches TRBD2 (6 bases). Germline values: CDR1 MNHEY, CDR2 SVGEGT. CDR3 length: 14 residues. Trimming pared 5 bases from V and 2 bases from J, leaving 13 bases between. The CDR3 spells CASSTPGLPYEQYF. In DNA form, the CDR3 reads TGTGCCAGCAGTACCCCGGGACTCCCCTACGAGCAGTACTTC.